The rows below give T cell receptor beta chains drawn from one sample of a study of vaccination and CD4 T cells after COVID-19. These receptors lack a known antigen. TCRdb re-derived calls from the PCR reads in MiXCR, one entry per CDR3 protein. The sample records 20,000 or so distinct CDR3 sequences, 40% to 50% being singletons. Specimen: CD4+ T cells from blood, cultured in vitro, collected before SARS-CoV-2 vaccination. These receptors originate from a human donor who had recovered from COVID-19. Each CDR3 is given with its conserved first and last residue. D genes are given only for firm matches. Size tells how often a clone was seen (once, few, many) or the class of an expanded clone, and some rows leave it out.

d_gene | j_gene | abundance | v_gene | CDR3aa | CDR3nt
. | TRBJ1-1 | . | TRBV29-1 | CSVSRQATEAFF | TGCAGCGTTTCCCGCCAGGCGACTGAAGCTTTCTTT
. | TRBJ2-1 | few | TRBV20-1 | CSAGTQAGYNEQFF | TGCAGTGCTGGTACTCAGGCCGGCTACAATGAGCAGTTCTTC
. | TRBJ1-1 | few | TRBV19 | CASSERGRRMNTEAFF | TGTGCCAGTAGTGAGAGGGGACGGCGGATGAACACTGAAGCTTTCTTT
TRBD1 | TRBJ1-6 | . | TRBV4-2 | CASSQVLGQGNSPLHF | TGTGCCAGCAGCCAAGTACTGGGACAGGGGAATTCACCCCTCCACTTT
. | TRBJ2-1 | . | TRBV6-5 | CASSYIGRDRGEQFF | TGTGCCAGCAGTTACATCGGCAGAGATCGGGGTGAGCAGTTCTTC
. | TRBJ2-3 | . | TRBV19 | CASSIGDTQYF | TGTGCCAGTAGTATCGGCGATACGCAGTATTTT
TRBD2 | TRBJ2-7 | . | TRBV20-1 | CSARRDTAGFTYEQYF | TGCAGTGCTAGAAGGGATACAGCGGGGTTCACCTACGAGCAGTACTTC
TRBD1 | TRBJ1-3 | few | TRBV6-1 | CASSEWGQGALGNTIYF | TGTGCCAGCAGTGAATGGGGACAGGGGGCGCTCGGAAACACCATATATTTT
. | TRBJ2-6 | . | TRBV6-2/TRBV6-3 | CASSNGGSSGANVLTF | TGTGCCAGCAGCAACGGGGGTAGCTCTGGGGCCAACGTCCTGACTTTC
TRBD2 | TRBJ2-3 | . | TRBV20-1 | CSASPLGLAGGLTDTQYF | TGCAGTGCTTCCCCCCTAGGATTAGCGGGGGGCCTCACAGATACGCAGTATTTT
. | TRBJ2-3 | few | TRBV27 | CASSPWGLDTQYF | TGTGCCAGCAGCCCTTGGGGTTTAGATACGCAGTATTTT
TRBD1 | TRBJ2-3 | few | TRBV20-1 | CSAQNRGRTDTQYF | TGCAGTGCTCAAAACAGGGGTAGGACAGATACGCAGTATTTT
. | TRBJ2-1 | . | TRBV6-2/TRBV6-3 | CASSSSGLNEQFF | TGTGCCAGCAGCTCCTCAGGGTTAAATGAGCAGTTCTTC
. | TRBJ2-7 | . | TRBV6-2/TRBV6-3 | CASSRDRAFYEQYF | TGTGCCAGCAGTCGGGACCGAGCTTTCTACGAGCAGTACTTC
. | TRBJ1-6 | . | TRBV6-1 | CASSQDGSYNSPLHF | TGTGCCAGCAGCCAGGACGGCTCCTATAATTCACCCCTCCACTTT
. | TRBJ1-2 | . | TRBV6-2/TRBV6-3 | CASSYDENYGYTF | TGTGCCAGCAGTTACGACGAGAACTATGGCTACACCTTC
TRBD2 | TRBJ2-3 | . | TRBV5-1 | CASSLQLAATDTQYF | TGCGCCAGCAGCTTGCAGCTAGCGGCCACAGATACGCAGTATTTT
. | TRBJ1-2 | few | TRBV5-6 | CASSNDNYGYTF | TGTGCCAGCAGCAACGATAACTATGGCTACACCTTC
. | TRBJ1-2 | few | TRBV5-1 | CASSPDSGRANYGYTF | TGCGCCAGCAGCCCTGATTCCGGGCGGGCTAACTATGGCTACACCTTC
TRBD2 | TRBJ2-1 | few | TRBV7-8 | CASSLGPGGFDEQFF | TGTGCCAGCAGCTTAGGACCGGGAGGGTTCGATGAGCAGTTCTTC
TRBD2 | TRBJ2-1 | . | TRBV6-1 | CASSESVLWTSGRAGNEQFF | TGTGCCAGCAGTGAAAGCGTGCTTTGGACTAGCGGGAGGGCCGGTAATGAGCAGTTCTTC
TRBD2 | TRBJ2-1 | . | TRBV20-1 | CSARVTSGGARNEQFF | TGCAGTGCTAGAGTAACTAGCGGGGGGGCTAGGAATGAGCAGTTCTTC
TRBD1 | TRBJ1-6 | . | TRBV20-1 | CSARDDRAQGSSYNSPLHF | TGCAGTGCTAGAGATGACAGGGCCCAGGGAAGCTCCTATAATTCACCCCTCCACTTT
TRBD1 | TRBJ1-5 | few | TRBV6-2/TRBV6-3 | CASSRDRPYSNQPQHF | TGTGCCAGCAGCCGGGACAGACCCTATAGCAATCAGCCCCAGCATTTT
TRBD1 | TRBJ1-1 | few | TRBV5-1 | CASSPRQGETEAFF | TGCGCCAGCAGCCCTAGACAGGGGGAGACTGAAGCTTTCTTT
. | TRBJ1-1 | . | TRBV19 | CASSPRGRRTEAFF | TGTGCCAGTAGTCCACGGGGGAGGAGAACTGAAGCTTTCTTT
. | TRBJ2-1 | . | TRBV6-1 | CASGNSGGTSYNEQFF | TGTGCCAGCGGAAATAGTGGCGGGACGTCCTACAATGAGCAGTTCTTC
. | TRBJ1-2 | . | TRBV7-2 | CASSSGTQGGYTF | TGTGCCAGCAGCTCCGGGACCCAAGGGGGCTACACCTTC
TRBD1 | TRBJ2-7 | few | TRBV15 | CATSREQGATYEQYF | TGTGCCACCAGCAGAGAACAGGGGGCAACCTACGAGCAGTACTTC
TRBD1 | TRBJ1-2 | few | TRBV7-2 | CASSLDDWQGAYGYTF | TGTGCCAGCAGCTTAGACGATTGGCAGGGGGCGTATGGCTACACCTTC
. | TRBJ2-2 | once | TRBV2 | CASSAAVSGELFF | TGTGCCAGCAGTGCGGCAGTCAGTGGGGAGCTGTTTTTT